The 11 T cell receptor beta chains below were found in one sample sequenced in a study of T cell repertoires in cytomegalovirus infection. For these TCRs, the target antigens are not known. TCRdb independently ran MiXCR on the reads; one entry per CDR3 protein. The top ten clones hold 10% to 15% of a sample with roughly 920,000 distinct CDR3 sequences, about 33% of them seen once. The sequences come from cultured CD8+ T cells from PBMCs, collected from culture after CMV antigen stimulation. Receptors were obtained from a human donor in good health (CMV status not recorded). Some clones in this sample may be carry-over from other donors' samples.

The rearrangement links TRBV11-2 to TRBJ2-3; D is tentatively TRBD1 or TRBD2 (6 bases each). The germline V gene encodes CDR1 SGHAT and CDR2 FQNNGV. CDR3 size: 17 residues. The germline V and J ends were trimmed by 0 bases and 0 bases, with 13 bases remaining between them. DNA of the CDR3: TGTGCCAGCAGCTTAGATAGGGGGGTGACTAGCACAGATACGCAGTATTTT. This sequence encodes CASSLDRGVTSTDTQYF.

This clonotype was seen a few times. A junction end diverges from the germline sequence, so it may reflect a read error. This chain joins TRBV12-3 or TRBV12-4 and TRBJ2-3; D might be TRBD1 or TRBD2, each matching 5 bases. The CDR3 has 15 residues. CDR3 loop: CASILLGASTDTQYF. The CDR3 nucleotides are TGTGCCAGCATTTTACTAGGGGCCAGCACAGATACGCAGTATTTT.

The CDR3 here is CASITTGSYGYTF. The CDR3, as DNA: TGTGCCAGCATCACGACAGGGTCCTATGGCTACACCTTC. The V and J genes are TRBV6-5 and TRBJ1-2; 7 bases map to TRBD1. V trimming: 7 bases; J trimming: 4 bases; junction bases outside the gene matches: 6. The CDR3 is 13 amino acids. The germline gives CDR1 MNHEY, CDR2 SVGAGI.

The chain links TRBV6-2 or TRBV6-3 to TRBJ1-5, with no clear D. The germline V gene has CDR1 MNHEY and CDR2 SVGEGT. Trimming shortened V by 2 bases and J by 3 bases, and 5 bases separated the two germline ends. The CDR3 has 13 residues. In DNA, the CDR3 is TGTGCCAGCAGTTACGAGGCCAATCAGCCCCAGCATTTT. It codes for CASSYEANQPQHF.

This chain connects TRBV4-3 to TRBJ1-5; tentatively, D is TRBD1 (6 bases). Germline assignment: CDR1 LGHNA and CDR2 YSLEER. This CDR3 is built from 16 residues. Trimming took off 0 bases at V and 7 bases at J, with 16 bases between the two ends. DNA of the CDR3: TGCGCCAGCAGCCAAGATCTGGAACAGGGAGGACAGCCCCAGCATTTT. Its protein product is CASSQDLEQGGQPQHF.

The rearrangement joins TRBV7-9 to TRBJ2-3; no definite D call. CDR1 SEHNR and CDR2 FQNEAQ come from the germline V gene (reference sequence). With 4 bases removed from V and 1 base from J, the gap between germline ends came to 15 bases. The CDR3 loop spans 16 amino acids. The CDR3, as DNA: TGTGCCAGCAGCTCGACGGCGCCCTCTGGCACAGATACGCAGTATTTT. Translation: CASSSTAPSGTDTQYF.

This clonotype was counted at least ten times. In DNA form, the CDR3 reads TGTGCCAGCAGCTTAAATCAGCCCCAGCATTTT. Its translation: CASSLNQPQHF. The J gene is TRBJ1-5, the V gene TRBV28; D call uncertain. The CDR3 has 11 residues. Germline-derived CDR1 and CDR2 are MDHEN and SYDVKM. V lost 6 bases and J 4 bases, leaving 4 bases between the germline ends. Looking up the rest from reference TRBV28 and TRBJ1-5 gives the full variable domain: DVKVTQSSRYLVKRTGEKVFLECVQDMDHENMFWYRQDPGLGLRLIYFSYDVKMKEKGDIPEGYSVSREKKERFSLILESASTNQTSMYLCASSLNQPQHFGDGTRLSIL.

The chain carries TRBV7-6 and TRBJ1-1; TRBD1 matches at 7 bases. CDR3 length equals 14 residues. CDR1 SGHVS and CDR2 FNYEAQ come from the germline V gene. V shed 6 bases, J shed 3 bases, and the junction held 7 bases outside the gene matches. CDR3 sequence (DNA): TGTGCCAGCAGTTCCGGGACAGCTTACACTGAAGCTTTCTTT. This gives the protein CASSSGTAYTEAFF.

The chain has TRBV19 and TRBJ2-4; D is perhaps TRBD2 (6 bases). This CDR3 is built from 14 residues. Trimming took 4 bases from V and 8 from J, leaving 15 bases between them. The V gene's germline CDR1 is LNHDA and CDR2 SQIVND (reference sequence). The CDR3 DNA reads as TGTGCCAGTAGTACATTAGGAGGGATCGACATTCAGTACTTC. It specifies CASSTLGGIDIQYF.

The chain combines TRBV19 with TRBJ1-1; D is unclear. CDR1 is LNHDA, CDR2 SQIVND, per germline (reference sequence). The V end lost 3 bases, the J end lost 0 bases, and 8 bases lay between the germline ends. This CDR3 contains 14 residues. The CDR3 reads CASSIYYLNTEAFF. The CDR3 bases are TGTGCCAGTAGTATTTACTATCTGAACACTGAAGCTTTCTTT.

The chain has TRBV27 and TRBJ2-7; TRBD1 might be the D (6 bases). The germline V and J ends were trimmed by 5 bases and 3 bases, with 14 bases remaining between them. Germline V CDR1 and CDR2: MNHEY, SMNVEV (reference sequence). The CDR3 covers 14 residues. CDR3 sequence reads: CASSPSGHHYEQYV. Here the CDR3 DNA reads TGTGCCAGCAGTCCGTCGGGACATCACTACGAGCAGTACGTC.